A selection of T cell receptor beta chains follows, all from one sample in a study of cytomegalovirus exposure and HLA in healthy donors. Data came from immunoSEQ multiplex PCR; TCRdb stores just in-frame clones and leaves some out. The data show approximately 56,000 clones, with approximately 70% seen just once and about 20% held by the top ten. Sequenced material: PBMCs. Receptors were obtained from a woman aged 45-59 years in good health and CMV-seropositive. Each CDR3 is given with its conserved first and last residue. Each record gives: clone size, J gene, V gene, D gene, CDR3 protein, CDR3 DNA. A D gene is named only where the DNA matches it firmly. For some rows the clone size is stated as once, few or many, or as a class when expanded; others skip it.

abundance: few
j_gene: TRBJ1-4
v_gene: TRBV6-5
d_gene: .
CDR3aa: CASSTFSDTEKLFF
CDR3nt: TGTGCCAGCAGTACCTTTTCGGACACTGAAAAACTGTTTTTT

abundance: .
j_gene: TRBJ2-1
v_gene: TRBV27
d_gene: .
CDR3aa: CATETRAGYNEQFF
CDR3nt: TGTGCCACCGAAACACGGGCGGGGTACAATGAGCAGTTCTTC

abundance: few
j_gene: TRBJ1-1
v_gene: TRBV18
d_gene: TRBD1
CDR3aa: CASLQGYTEAFF
CDR3nt: TGTGCCAGCTTACAGGGGTACACTGAAGCTTTCTTT

abundance: .
j_gene: TRBJ2-7
v_gene: TRBV6-6
d_gene: .
CDR3aa: CASTLGGVVEQYF
CDR3nt: TGTGCCAGCACCCTAGGGGGGGTGGTCGAGCAGTACTTC

abundance: .
j_gene: TRBJ2-7
v_gene: TRBV5-6
d_gene: .
CDR3aa: CASSLGTTAYEQYF
CDR3nt: TGTGCCAGCAGCTTGGGGACAACAGCCTACGAGCAGTACTTC

abundance: .
j_gene: TRBJ1-2
v_gene: TRBV5-4
d_gene: TRBD1
CDR3aa: CASSLGDRGIYGYTF
CDR3nt: TGTGCCAGCAGCTTGGGGGACAGGGGTATCTATGGCTACACCTTC

abundance: .
j_gene: TRBJ1-5
v_gene: TRBV2
d_gene: .
CDR3aa: CASIKKGRDVDQPQHF
CDR3nt: TGTGCCAGCATTAAAAAGGGCAGGGATGTCGATCAGCCCCAGCATTTT

abundance: .
j_gene: TRBJ2-5
v_gene: TRBV6-5
d_gene: .
CDR3aa: CASSSRGAGRETQYF
CDR3nt: TGTGCCAGCAGTTCCCGGGGGGCGGGGAGGGAGACCCAGTACTTC

abundance: few
j_gene: TRBJ2-7
v_gene: TRBV27
d_gene: TRBD2
CDR3aa: CASSPQAGGGYEQYF
CDR3nt: TGTGCCAGCAGCCCTCAGGCGGGCGGGGGTTACGAGCAGTACTTC

abundance: .
j_gene: TRBJ2-2
v_gene: TRBV4-3
d_gene: .
CDR3aa: CASSQVRGELFF
CDR3nt: TGCGCCAGCAGCCAAGTTCGCGGGGAGCTGTTTTTT

abundance: .
j_gene: TRBJ2-2
v_gene: TRBV9
d_gene: TRBD2
CDR3aa: CASSDRLAGRQRSTGELFF
CDR3nt: TGTGCCAGCAGCGACCGACTAGCGGGGCGCCAAAGAAGCACCGGGGAGCTGTTTTTT

abundance: few
j_gene: TRBJ2-7
v_gene: TRBV7-2
d_gene: .
CDR3aa: CASSRLTAGLFYEQYF
CDR3nt: TGTGCCAGCAGCCGATTAACAGCGGGTCTATTTTACGAGCAGTACTTC

abundance: .
j_gene: TRBJ2-5
v_gene: TRBV6-6
d_gene: .
CDR3aa: CASSRDSRGETQYF
CDR3nt: TGTGCCAGCAGCCGGGACTCGCGGGGAGAGACCCAGTACTTC

abundance: few
j_gene: TRBJ2-7
v_gene: TRBV4-3
d_gene: TRBD1
CDR3aa: CASSQDHRTGTYEQYF
CDR3nt: TGCGCCAGCAGCCAAGATCATAGGACAGGTACCTACGAGCAGTACTTC

abundance: few
j_gene: TRBJ2-5
v_gene: TRBV7-6
d_gene: .
CDR3aa: CASSLVRETQYF
CDR3nt: TGTGCCAGCAGCTTAGTCCGAGAGACCCAGTACTTC

abundance: .
j_gene: TRBJ2-7
v_gene: TRBV7-2
d_gene: TRBD2
CDR3aa: CASSLTSGSSYEQYF
CDR3nt: TGTGCCAGCAGCTTAACTAGCGGGAGTTCCTACGAGCAGTACTTC

abundance: .
j_gene: TRBJ1-2
v_gene: TRBV13
d_gene: .
CDR3aa: CASSLLGVENYGYTF
CDR3nt: TGTGCCAGCAGCTTATTAGGGGTGGAGAACTATGGCTACACCTTC

abundance: .
j_gene: TRBJ2-1
v_gene: TRBV7-3
d_gene: .
CDR3aa: CASSKRTHNEQFF
CDR3nt: TGTGCCAGCAGCAAGAGGACTCACAATGAGCAGTTCTTC

abundance: .
j_gene: TRBJ1-2
v_gene: TRBV7-9
d_gene: .
CDR3aa: CASSLSANYGYTF
CDR3nt: TGTGCCAGCAGCTTGTCAGCTAACTATGGCTACACCTTC

abundance: .
j_gene: TRBJ2-1
v_gene: TRBV11-2
d_gene: .
CDR3aa: CASSLSSSYNEQFF
CDR3nt: TGTGCCAGCAGCTTAAGTAGCTCCTACAATGAGCAGTTCTTC

abundance: .
j_gene: TRBJ2-1
v_gene: TRBV4-1
d_gene: TRBD2
CDR3aa: CASSQDRTSGSNNEQFF
CDR3nt: TGCGCCAGCAGCCAAGATCGGACTAGCGGGAGCAATAATGAGCAGTTCTTC

abundance: few
j_gene: TRBJ1-1
v_gene: TRBV19
d_gene: .
CDR3aa: CASNPQGLRTEAFF
CDR3nt: TGTGCCAGTAACCCACAGGGTTTGAGAACTGAAGCTTTCTTT

abundance: .
j_gene: TRBJ2-1
v_gene: TRBV5-4
d_gene: TRBD2
CDR3aa: CASSPSSGSARVIEQFF
CDR3nt: TGTGCCAGCAGCCCATCTAGCGGGAGTGCAAGGGTCATTGAGCAGTTCTTC

abundance: few
j_gene: TRBJ2-7
v_gene: TRBV10-3
d_gene: .
CDR3aa: CAIGSPPPGFVEQYF
CDR3nt: TGTGCCATCGGTTCTCCACCGCCGGGGTTTGTCGAGCAGTACTTC

abundance: .
j_gene: TRBJ2-7
v_gene: TRBV5-6
d_gene: TRBD1
CDR3aa: CASSFGQDEQYF
CDR3nt: TGTGCCAGCAGCTTTGGACAGGACGAGCAGTACTTC

abundance: once
j_gene: TRBJ2-7
v_gene: TRBV29-1
d_gene: TRBD2
CDR3aa: CSVGGLANYEQYF
CDR3nt: TGCAGCGTCGGAGGACTAGCAAACTACGAGCAGTACTTC

abundance: .
j_gene: TRBJ2-7
v_gene: TRBV6-5
d_gene: .
CDR3aa: CASSRDPPYEQYF
CDR3nt: TGTGCCAGTTCGCGGGACCCACCCTACGAGCAGTACTTC

abundance: few
j_gene: TRBJ2-7
v_gene: TRBV5-6
d_gene: TRBD2
CDR3aa: CASSSGGAYEQYF
CDR3nt: TGTGCCAGCAGCTCCGGGGGGGCCTACGAGCAGTACTTC

abundance: .
j_gene: TRBJ1-2
v_gene: TRBV19
d_gene: .
CDR3aa: CASTIRGRRVGYTF
CDR3nt: TGTGCCAGTACCATCAGGGGCCGAAGAGTGGGCTACACCTTC

abundance: .
j_gene: TRBJ1-2
v_gene: TRBV30
d_gene: TRBD1
CDR3aa: CAWEDRGLAYGYTF
CDR3nt: TGTGCCTGGGAAGACAGGGGACTAGCCTATGGCTACACCTTC

abundance: .
j_gene: TRBJ2-3
v_gene: TRBV7-8
d_gene: .
CDR3aa: CASSSIRGTDTQYF
CDR3nt: TGTGCCAGCAGCTCCATCCGGGGCACAGATACGCAGTATTTT

abundance: .
j_gene: TRBJ2-7
v_gene: TRBV19
d_gene: TRBD1
CDR3aa: CASSEGQGNEQYF
CDR3nt: TGTGCCAGTAGCGAGGGACAGGGAAACGAGCAGTACTTC

abundance: .
j_gene: TRBJ1-5
v_gene: TRBV30
d_gene: .
CDR3aa: CAWSLRGYQPQHF
CDR3nt: TGTGCCTGGAGTTTGAGGGGGTATCAGCCCCAGCATTTT

abundance: .
j_gene: TRBJ1-1
v_gene: TRBV7-2
d_gene: .
CDR3aa: CASSPVMNTEAFF
CDR3nt: TGTGCCAGCAGCCCGGTGATGAACACTGAAGCTTTCTTT

abundance: .
j_gene: TRBJ1-2
v_gene: TRBV9
d_gene: TRBD1
CDR3aa: CASSPIDRAYSNYGYTF
CDR3nt: TGTGCCAGCAGCCCAATAGACAGGGCGTATTCCAACTATGGCTACACCTTC

abundance: .
j_gene: TRBJ1-1
v_gene: TRBV29-1
d_gene: TRBD1
CDR3aa: CSVGDRANTEAFF
CDR3nt: TGCAGCGTGGGGGACAGGGCGAACACTGAAGCTTTCTTT

abundance: .
j_gene: TRBJ2-1
v_gene: TRBV4-2
d_gene: TRBD1
CDR3aa: CASSSRPAARDRGHNEQFF
CDR3nt: TGTGCCAGCAGCTCACGTCCGGCCGCCCGGGACAGGGGTCACAATGAGCAGTTCTTC

abundance: once
j_gene: TRBJ2-5
v_gene: TRBV6-5
d_gene: .
CDR3aa: CASRLGGKETQYF
CDR3nt: TGTGCCAGCAGACTAGGGGGAAAAGAGACCCAGTACTTC

abundance: few
j_gene: TRBJ1-5
v_gene: TRBV28
d_gene: TRBD1
CDR3aa: CASKGGQGGQPQHF
CDR3nt: TGTGCCAGCAAAGGGGGACAGGGCGGACAGCCCCAGCATTTT

abundance: few
j_gene: TRBJ1-1
v_gene: TRBV27
d_gene: .
CDR3aa: CASSSEGVLTEAFF
CDR3nt: TGTGCCAGCAGTTCCGAAGGGGTACTCACTGAAGCTTTCTTT

abundance: .
j_gene: TRBJ1-2
v_gene: TRBV6-1
d_gene: .
CDR3aa: CASSEDWGRGALLLGYTF
CDR3nt: TGTGCCAGCAGTGAAGATTGGGGTAGGGGCGCACTATTACTGGGCTACACCTTC

abundance: .
j_gene: TRBJ1-5
v_gene: TRBV7-6
d_gene: .
CDR3aa: CASSQWGRALVRLWSQPQHF
CDR3nt: TGTGCCAGCAGCCAATGGGGCAGAGCCTTGGTGCGGCTATGGAGTCAGCCCCAGCATTTT

abundance: .
j_gene: TRBJ2-2
v_gene: TRBV5-6
d_gene: TRBD2
CDR3aa: CASSPPGGRHTGELFF
CDR3nt: TGTGCCAGCAGCCCCCCCGGCGGGAGGCACACCGGGGAGCTGTTTTTT

abundance: few
j_gene: TRBJ1-1
v_gene: TRBV2
d_gene: TRBD1
CDR3aa: CARSQGSTEAFF
CDR3nt: TGTGCCAGATCACAGGGGAGCACTGAAGCTTTCTTT

abundance: .
j_gene: TRBJ2-5
v_gene: TRBV5-1
d_gene: .
CDR3aa: CASSSSQETQYF
CDR3nt: TGCGCCAGCAGCTCGAGCCAAGAGACCCAGTACTTC

abundance: .
j_gene: TRBJ2-1
v_gene: TRBV6-1
d_gene: TRBD2
CDR3aa: CASRKGLAGGNEQFF
CDR3nt: TGTGCCAGCAGGAAGGGGCTAGCGGGGGGAAATGAGCAGTTCTTC

abundance: .
j_gene: TRBJ2-1
v_gene: TRBV5-6
d_gene: TRBD2
CDR3aa: CASTPYAGGRGEQFF
CDR3nt: TGTGCCAGCACTCCCTATGCGGGGGGGCGCGGTGAGCAGTTCTTC

abundance: .
j_gene: TRBJ1-1
v_gene: TRBV14
d_gene: .
CDR3aa: CASSLMNTEAFF
CDR3nt: TGTGCCAGCAGCCTAATGAACACTGAAGCTTTCTTT

abundance: .
j_gene: TRBJ1-2
v_gene: TRBV5-4
d_gene: .
CDR3aa: CASSDTGYGYTF
CDR3nt: TGTGCCAGCAGCGACACAGGGTATGGCTACACCTTC